The rows below give T cell receptor beta chains drawn from one sample of a study of blood T cells in healthy people across ages. A single record per CDR3 protein comes from TCRdb applying MiXCR to the 5' RACE reads. Of approximately 800,000 distinct CDR3 sequences in the sample, 25% were seen once. A further study also used this sample, focusing on T cells of mothers and their children.

Sequenced: blood. These receptors came from a boy younger than 18 in good health. Both conserved end residues are part of each CDR3. The order of the fields is V gene, clone size, J gene, D gene, CDR3 protein, CDR3 DNA. D genes are given only for firm matches. Expanded clones are given a class, and other clones once, few, many or no size at all.

V gene: TRBV4-3
clone size: .
J gene: TRBJ2-3
D gene: .
CDR3 protein: CASSPGDLGTDTQYF
CDR3 DNA: TGCGCCAGCAGCCCAGGGGATTTGGGCACAGATACGCAGTATTTT

V gene: TRBV29-1
clone size: many
J gene: TRBJ2-7
D gene: TRBD1
CDR3 protein: CSVGDRYSYEQYF
CDR3 DNA: TGCAGCGTGGGGGACAGGTACTCCTACGAGCAGTACTTC

V gene: TRBV16
clone size: .
J gene: TRBJ2-7
D gene: .
CDR3 protein: CASSQFRRSYEQYF
CDR3 DNA: TGTGCCAGCAGCCAATTCAGAAGATCCTACGAGCAGTACTTC

V gene: TRBV4-3
clone size: .
J gene: TRBJ2-1
D gene: TRBD2
CDR3 protein: CASSQDWGGAYNEQFF
CDR3 DNA: TGCGCCAGCAGCCAAGACTGGGGGGGAGCCTACAATGAGCAGTTCTTC

V gene: TRBV7-2
clone size: .
J gene: TRBJ1-5
D gene: .
CDR3 protein: CASSLVGQGGGPQHF
CDR3 DNA: TGTGCCAGCAGCTTAGTGGGGCAGGGCGGCGGGCCCCAGCATTTT

V gene: TRBV2
clone size: few
J gene: TRBJ2-3
D gene: .
CDR3 protein: CASAMIGSTDTQYF
CDR3 DNA: TGTGCCAGCGCGATGATTGGGAGCACAGATACGCAGTATTTT

V gene: TRBV9
clone size: .
J gene: TRBJ2-5
D gene: .
CDR3 protein: CASSAGWALRQETQYF
CDR3 DNA: TGTGCCAGCAGCGCCGGTTGGGCACTTAGGCAAGAGACCCAGTACTTC

V gene: TRBV7-9
clone size: .
J gene: TRBJ2-5
D gene: TRBD2
CDR3 protein: CASSSPRRGGETQYF
CDR3 DNA: TGTGCCAGCAGCTCCCCGAGACGGGGGGGAGAGACCCAGTACTTC

V gene: TRBV27
clone size: few
J gene: TRBJ1-3
D gene: .
CDR3 protein: CASSSRPVSGNTIYF
CDR3 DNA: TGTGCCAGCAGTTCGAGACCCGTCTCTGGAAACACCATATATTTT

V gene: TRBV6-5
clone size: .
J gene: TRBJ1-2
D gene: TRBD1
CDR3 protein: CASRPGTGPVYGYTF
CDR3 DNA: TGTGCCAGCAGGCCCGGGACAGGGCCTGTCTATGGCTACACCTTC

V gene: TRBV5-1
clone size: .
J gene: TRBJ2-3
D gene: .
CDR3 protein: CASNLGSTDTQYF
CDR3 DNA: TGCGCCAGCAATCTGGGGAGCACAGATACGCAGTATTTT

V gene: TRBV12-3/TRBV12-4
clone size: few
J gene: TRBJ2-2
D gene: .
CDR3 protein: CASSYGLRELFF
CDR3 DNA: TGTGCCAGCAGTTATGGCTTGAGGGAGCTGTTTTTT

V gene: TRBV29-1
clone size: .
J gene: TRBJ2-7
D gene: .
CDR3 protein: CSFQAGYYEQYF
CDR3 DNA: TGCAGCTTCCAGGCCGGATACTACGAGCAGTACTTC

V gene: TRBV7-8
clone size: few
J gene: TRBJ2-5
D gene: .
CDR3 protein: CASTKGGVQETQYF
CDR3 DNA: TGTGCCAGCACTAAAGGAGGGGTCCAAGAGACCCAGTACTTC

V gene: TRBV27
clone size: few
J gene: TRBJ1-5
D gene: .
CDR3 protein: CASSFDGTGNQPQHF
CDR3 DNA: TGTGCCAGCAGTTTTGATGGAACGGGCAATCAGCCCCAGCATTTT

V gene: TRBV29-1
clone size: .
J gene: TRBJ2-5
D gene: .
CDR3 protein: CSVQKGTKQETQYF
CDR3 DNA: TGCAGCGTTCAGAAGGGGACAAAACAAGAGACCCAGTACTTC

V gene: TRBV7-6
clone size: .
J gene: TRBJ2-5
D gene: .
CDR3 protein: CASSLEAAYQETQYF
CDR3 DNA: TGTGCCAGCAGCTTAGAGGCAGCTTACCAAGAGACCCAGTACTTC

V gene: TRBV7-8
clone size: .
J gene: TRBJ1-1
D gene: .
CDR3 protein: CASSLDLGRRGAEAFF
CDR3 DNA: TGTGCCAGCAGCTTAGACTTGGGCAGGAGGGGTGCTGAAGCTTTCTTT

V gene: TRBV7-9
clone size: .
J gene: TRBJ1-1
D gene: .
CDR3 protein: CASSSLIDTDAFF
CDR3 DNA: TGTGCCAGCAGCTCACTCATCGACACTGACGCTTTCTTT

V gene: TRBV20-1
clone size: .
J gene: TRBJ1-2
D gene: TRBD1
CDR3 protein: CSVTDRGFWYYGYTF
CDR3 DNA: TGCAGTGTCACGGACAGGGGTTTTTGGTACTATGGCTACACCTTC

V gene: TRBV4-3
clone size: .
J gene: TRBJ2-3
D gene: .
CDR3 protein: CASSQDGRRGSDTQYF
CDR3 DNA: TGCGCCAGCAGCCAAGATGGCAGGAGGGGCTCAGATACGCAGTATTTT

V gene: TRBV6-1
clone size: many
J gene: TRBJ2-5
D gene: TRBD1
CDR3 protein: CASSGQGVETQYF
CDR3 DNA: TGTGCCAGCAGTGGACAGGGGGTAGAGACCCAGTACTTC

V gene: TRBV6-2/TRBV6-3
clone size: .
J gene: TRBJ1-1
D gene: .
CDR3 protein: CASSWAGMNTEAFF
CDR3 DNA: TGTGCCAGCAGTTGGGCCGGAATGAACACTGAAGCTTTCTTT

V gene: TRBV19
clone size: few
J gene: TRBJ2-3
D gene: .
CDR3 protein: CASRRVASTDTQYF
CDR3 DNA: TGTGCCAGTAGGCGGGTAGCCTCGACAGATACGCAGTATTTT

V gene: TRBV20-1
clone size: .
J gene: TRBJ1-4
D gene: TRBD1
CDR3 protein: CSAGTGKAATNEKLFF
CDR3 DNA: TGCAGTGCGGGGACAGGGAAGGCGGCAACTAATGAAAAACTGTTCTTT

V gene: TRBV12-3/TRBV12-4
clone size: .
J gene: TRBJ2-5
D gene: .
CDR3 protein: CASSLLQYQKTQYF
CDR3 DNA: TGTGCCAGCAGTTTGTTACAGTACCAAAAGACCCAGTACTTC

V gene: TRBV4-3
clone size: .
J gene: TRBJ1-2
D gene: .
CDR3 protein: CASSQDHRAGGYTF
CDR3 DNA: TGCGCCAGCAGCCAAGATCACAGGGCGGGGGGCTACACCTTC

V gene: TRBV7-2
clone size: few
J gene: TRBJ2-6
D gene: .
CDR3 protein: CASSLQASLVAGANVLTF
CDR3 DNA: TGTGCCAGCAGCTTACAAGCCTCCCTTGTCGCTGGGGCCAACGTCCTGACTTTC

V gene: TRBV4-1
clone size: .
J gene: TRBJ1-6
D gene: TRBD1
CDR3 protein: CASSREQGAGSPLHF
CDR3 DNA: TGCGCCAGCAGCCGGGAGCAGGGGGCCGGATCACCCCTCCACTTT

V gene: TRBV7-9
clone size: .
J gene: TRBJ2-3
D gene: .
CDR3 protein: CASSEGQTFDTQYF
CDR3 DNA: TGTGCCAGCAGCGAAGGACAGACTTTTGATACGCAGTATTTT

V gene: TRBV12-3/TRBV12-4
clone size: .
J gene: TRBJ1-1
D gene: TRBD1
CDR3 protein: CASSLDRQGPEAFF
CDR3 DNA: TGTGCCAGCAGTTTAGATCGACAGGGCCCTGAAGCTTTCTTT

V gene: TRBV3-1
clone size: .
J gene: TRBJ1-2
D gene: .
CDR3 protein: CASSQEYRDGVYTF
CDR3 DNA: TGTGCCAGCAGCCAAGAATACAGGGACGGGGTCTACACCTTC

V gene: TRBV20-1
clone size: .
J gene: TRBJ2-2
D gene: .
CDR3 protein: CSARHRVNTGELFF
CDR3 DNA: TGCAGTGCCAGACACAGGGTTAACACCGGGGAGCTGTTTTTT

V gene: TRBV19
clone size: few
J gene: TRBJ2-1
D gene: TRBD2
CDR3 protein: CASSIYGTSGTYNEQFF
CDR3 DNA: TGTGCCAGTAGTATATACGGGACTAGCGGGACCTACAATGAGCAGTTCTTC

V gene: TRBV5-1
clone size: .
J gene: TRBJ2-5
D gene: TRBD2
CDR3 protein: CASSLGDYGGARETQYF
CDR3 DNA: TGCGCCAGCAGCTTGGGGGATTACGGGGGGGCGCGAGAGACCCAGTACTTC

V gene: TRBV6-5
clone size: few
J gene: TRBJ2-5
D gene: .
CDR3 protein: CASSYGRAEAETQYF
CDR3 DNA: TGTGCCAGCAGTTACGGCCGGGCCGAAGCAGAGACCCAGTACTTC

V gene: TRBV7-9
clone size: few
J gene: TRBJ2-2
D gene: .
CDR3 protein: CASSTDTNTGELFF
CDR3 DNA: TGTGCCAGCAGCACGGACACGAACACCGGGGAGCTGTTTTTT

V gene: TRBV9
clone size: .
J gene: TRBJ2-7
D gene: .
CDR3 protein: CASSVGDSVGEQYF
CDR3 DNA: TGTGCCAGCAGCGTCGGAGACTCGGTTGGGGAGCAGTACTTC

V gene: TRBV5-5
clone size: .
J gene: TRBJ1-2
D gene: .
CDR3 protein: CASSLGGRILYGYTF
CDR3 DNA: TGTGCCAGCAGCTTGGGGGGCAGGATCCTCTATGGCTACACCTTC

V gene: TRBV28
clone size: .
J gene: TRBJ2-3
D gene: .
CDR3 protein: CASSLDPAIGTDTQYF
CDR3 DNA: TGTGCCAGCAGTTTGGATCCCGCGATAGGCACAGATACGCAGTATTTT

V gene: TRBV9
clone size: .
J gene: TRBJ1-2
D gene: .
CDR3 protein: CASSPNLDDGTHGYTF
CDR3 DNA: TGTGCCAGCAGTCCAAACCTAGATGACGGGACTCACGGCTACACCTTC

V gene: TRBV7-2
clone size: .
J gene: TRBJ1-2
D gene: TRBD1
CDR3 protein: CASSLVGTGTGYTF
CDR3 DNA: TGTGCCAGCAGCTTAGTAGGGACAGGGACCGGCTACACCTTC

V gene: TRBV6-1
clone size: .
J gene: TRBJ2-5
D gene: .
CDR3 protein: CASSELGYGGKRQETQYF
CDR3 DNA: TGTGCCAGCAGTGAATTGGGTTATGGGGGCAAACGCCAAGAGACCCAGTACTTC

V gene: TRBV2
clone size: .
J gene: TRBJ2-3
D gene: .
CDR3 protein: CASSEARHTDTQYF
CDR3 DNA: TGTGCCAGCAGTGAAGCGCGTCACACAGATACGCAGTATTTT

V gene: TRBV7-9
clone size: .
J gene: TRBJ1-2
D gene: .
CDR3 protein: CASSLIKGLTVGYTF
CDR3 DNA: TGTGCCAGCAGCTTAATTAAGGGCTTAACTGTGGGCTACACCTTC

V gene: TRBV20-1
clone size: few
J gene: TRBJ2-3
D gene: TRBD2
CDR3 protein: CSAWETLAGGSTDTQYF
CDR3 DNA: TGCAGTGCTTGGGAGACTTTAGCGGGGGGTAGCACAGATACGCAGTATTTT

V gene: TRBV24-1
clone size: .
J gene: TRBJ1-6
D gene: .
CDR3 protein: CATNNRVNSPLHF
CDR3 DNA: TGTGCCACCAATAACAGGGTGAATTCACCCCTCCACTTT

V gene: TRBV25-1
clone size: few
J gene: TRBJ1-4
D gene: .
CDR3 protein: CASRNGATNEKLFF
CDR3 DNA: TGTGCCAGCAGGAATGGTGCAACTAATGAAAAACTGTTTTTT

V gene: TRBV6-6
clone size: few
J gene: TRBJ2-3
D gene: TRBD2
CDR3 protein: CATRGGPRTDTQYF
CDR3 DNA: TGTGCCACCCGGGGGGGGCCGCGCACAGATACGCAGTATTTT

V gene: TRBV23-1
clone size: .
J gene: TRBJ2-5
D gene: TRBD2
CDR3 protein: CASSPGLAKNGGTQYF
CDR3 DNA: TGCGCCAGCTCCCCCGGACTAGCGAAAAATGGTGGGACCCAGTACTTC

V gene: TRBV15
clone size: few
J gene: TRBJ2-3
D gene: .
CDR3 protein: CATSRGTGREDTQYF
CDR3 DNA: TGTGCCACCAGCAGAGGGACAGGGAGGGAAGATACGCAGTATTTT

V gene: TRBV5-1
clone size: .
J gene: TRBJ2-1
D gene: TRBD2
CDR3 protein: CASSLAGLAGTEQFF
CDR3 DNA: TGCGCCAGCAGCTTGGCGGGACTAGCGGGTACTGAGCAGTTCTTC

V gene: TRBV5-4
clone size: many
J gene: TRBJ2-1
D gene: .
CDR3 protein: CASTPDSYNEQFF
CDR3 DNA: TGTGCCAGCACCCCTGACAGTTACAATGAGCAGTTCTTC

V gene: TRBV7-9
clone size: .
J gene: TRBJ2-7
D gene: .
CDR3 protein: CASSFGQVIYEQYF
CDR3 DNA: TGTGCCAGCAGCTTCGGGCAGGTAATCTACGAGCAGTACTTC